This TCR beta chain was profiled in a study of early T cells in non-severe SARS-CoV-2 infection (dated by TCRdb to about 2021). Study-wide context: TCR sequencing used bulk RNA from unsorted whole blood, so alpha and beta chains could not be paired. Overall results and qualifications from the work: VDJdb matching was skewed toward anti-spike CD8 responses, so virus-specific expansions were likely underestimated and private and CD4 specificities were missed.

The study was a case-control design nested within a healthcare worker cohort in London, UK, with weekly nasopharyngeal swab PCR tests and blood sampling. Healthcare workers were recruited during the week of the UK lockdown, between 23 and 31 March 2020, and followed weekly for up to roughly 15 weeks. The germline V gene yields SGDLS for CDR1 and YYNGEE for CDR2. Between the V and J ends, shortened by 0 bases and 1 base respectively, the junction contains 8 bases. Inclusive of the bounding cysteine and phenylalanine, the CDR3 is 14 residues long. Only the CDR3 DNA is retained, 42 bases long and in frame from the first base. Libraries were made using 5' RACE. The listed sequencing device is NextSeq 500. In the TCR library protocol, unique molecular identifiers were attached to individual cDNA molecules to correct for PCR bias and sequencing error. Both TCR alpha and beta chains were sequenced, and tight co-correlation was observed between alpha and beta sequence abundances in each sample. Per the authors' processing: Decombinator V4 was used to perform V gene, J gene and CDR3 annotation of TCR sequences. Expanded TCRs were defined as changing significantly between any two time points under a Poisson model with p below 0.0001. TCR abundances were normalised to the total number of TCRs sequenced in each sample and reported as counts per million. TRAV1-2 paired with TRAJ12, TRAJ20 or TRAJ33 defined MAIT TCRs, while TRAV10 paired with TRAJ18 defined iNKT TCRs. VDJdb, accessed 1 November 2021, was searched for CMV, EBV and SARS-CoV-2 annotated TCRs, with TCRs annotated for multiple antigens excluded. TCRdb applied fastp at Q25 and MiXCR to the public reads, then kept only in-frame beta chains. Rows are combined by CDR3 protein, so each entry shows the most common genes and DNA. TCRdb, not the original authors, processed these V and J calls. For this sample there are about 56,000 distinct CDR3 sequences; 10% to 15% appear just once. Jointly, the top ten make up 2.5% to 3% of the sample.

This clonotype has more than one count but fewer than ten. The antigen it binds to is not known. Base qualities were left out, and no much larger clone turns up one base away. This TCR came from an adult who was a healthcare worker with PCR-confirmed SARS-CoV-2 infection or an uninfected control (not recorded which). Recombination connected TRBV9 to TRBJ2-7, with no D gene named confidently. Sequences were obtained from whole blood. The nucleotide sequence reads TGTGCCAGCAGCGTAGGCTTGGGTTCCTACGAGCAGTACTTC. It translates to CASSVGLGSYEQYF. The variable domain in full, with residues beyond the CDR3 obtained from the reference TRBV9 and TRBJ2-7 genes, is DSGVTQTPKHLITATGQRVTLRCSPRSGDLSVYWYQQSLDQGLQFLIQYYNGEERAKGNILERFSAQQFPDLHSELNLSSLELGDSALYFCASSVGLGSYEQYFGPGTRLTVT.